Below, 4 T cell receptor beta chains from the same sample are listed, as sequenced in a study of identical twins. TCRdb reprocessed the 5' RACE reads with MiXCR, giving one entry per CDR3 protein. The sample carries a few hundred thousand distinct CDR3 sequences, 7% to 9.5% recorded once. Sequenced sample: naive T cells sorted from blood. All receptors come from a woman aged 45-59 years in good health.

This clonotype came up a few times. This sequence joins TRBV7-9 and TRBJ2-7; TRBD2 matches 9 bases. Germline-derived CDR1 and CDR2 are SEHNR and FQNEAQ (reference sequence). Trimming at V came to 5 bases and at J to 7 bases, leaving 21 bases not matched to a gene. The CDR3 loop spans 18 amino acids. CDR3 DNA sequence: TGTGCCAGCAGCCCCGACCCGGGGAGGCTAGCGGGAAGGCATGAGCAGTACGTC. Its protein is CASSPDPGRLAGRHEQYV.

This clonotype came up a few times. The genes are TRBV12-3 or TRBV12-4 and TRBJ2-7, with D perhaps matching TRBD2 (7 bases). The CDR3 spans 14 residues. V was shortened by 5 bases and J by 7 bases, with 18 bases between the two germline ends. In DNA, the CDR3 is TGTGCCAGCAGTGACACAGGGCTGGGGGGGGAGCAGTACTTC. This sequence encodes CASSDTGLGGEQYF.

This chain joins TRBV20-1 and TRBJ2-2; TRBD2 matches 11 bases. With V trimmed by 3 bases and J by 0 bases, 0 bases remained unmatched. Germline lookup yields CDR1 DFQATT and CDR2 SNEGSKA (reference sequence). The CDR3 is 15 amino acids. CDR3 loop: CSARGLAANTGELFF. In nucleotides, the CDR3 is TGCAGTGCTAGGGGACTAGCGGCGAACACCGGGGAGCTGTTTTTT.

This clonotype was detected a few times. This chain joins TRBV19 and TRBJ2-2; 11 bases fit TRBD1. This CDR3 is built from 15 residues. The V gene end was trimmed by 8 bases and the J gene end by 4 bases; junction bases not matched to a gene: 6. The germline gives CDR1 LNHDA, CDR2 SQIVND (reference sequence). The CDR3 protein is CASELGTGGTGELFF. The CDR3, as DNA: TGTGCCAGTGAACTAGGGACAGGGGGCACCGGGGAGCTGTTTTTT.